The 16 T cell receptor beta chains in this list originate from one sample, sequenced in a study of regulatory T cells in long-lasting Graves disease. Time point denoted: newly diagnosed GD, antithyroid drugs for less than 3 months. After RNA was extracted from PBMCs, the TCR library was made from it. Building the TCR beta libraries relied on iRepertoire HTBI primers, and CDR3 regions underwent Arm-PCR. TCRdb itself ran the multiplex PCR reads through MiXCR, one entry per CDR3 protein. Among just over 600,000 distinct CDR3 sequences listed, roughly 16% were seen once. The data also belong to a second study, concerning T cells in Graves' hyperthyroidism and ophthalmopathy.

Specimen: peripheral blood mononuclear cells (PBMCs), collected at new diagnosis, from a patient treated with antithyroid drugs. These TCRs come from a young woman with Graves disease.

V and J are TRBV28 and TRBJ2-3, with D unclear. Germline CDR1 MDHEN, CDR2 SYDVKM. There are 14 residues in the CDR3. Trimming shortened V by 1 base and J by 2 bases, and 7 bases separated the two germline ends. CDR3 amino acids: CASSLLEITDTQYF. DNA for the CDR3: TGTGCCAGCAGTTTATTAGAAATCACAGATACGCAGTATTTT.

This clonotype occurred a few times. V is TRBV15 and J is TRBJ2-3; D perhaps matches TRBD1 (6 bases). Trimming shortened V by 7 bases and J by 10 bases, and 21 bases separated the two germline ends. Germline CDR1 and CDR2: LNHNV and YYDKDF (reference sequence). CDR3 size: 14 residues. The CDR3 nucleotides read TGTGCCACCAACACGGCAGGGGCTGGGGATGCGCAGTATTTT. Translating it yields CATNTAGAGDAQYF.

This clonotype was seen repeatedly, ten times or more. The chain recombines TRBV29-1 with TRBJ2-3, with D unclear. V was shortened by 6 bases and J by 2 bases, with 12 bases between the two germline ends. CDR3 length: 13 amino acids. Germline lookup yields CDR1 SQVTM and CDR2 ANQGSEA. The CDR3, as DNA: TGCAGCGTCGGCCGGTTGCACACAGATACGCAGTATTTT. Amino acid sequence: CSVGRLHTDTQYF.

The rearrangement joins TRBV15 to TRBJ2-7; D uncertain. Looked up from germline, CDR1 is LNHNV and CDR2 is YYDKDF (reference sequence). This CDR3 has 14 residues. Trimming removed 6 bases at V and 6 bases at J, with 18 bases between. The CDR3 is CATSGTGPRTEQYF. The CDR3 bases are TGTGCCACCAGTGGTACCGGGCCCCGTACCGAGCAGTACTTC.

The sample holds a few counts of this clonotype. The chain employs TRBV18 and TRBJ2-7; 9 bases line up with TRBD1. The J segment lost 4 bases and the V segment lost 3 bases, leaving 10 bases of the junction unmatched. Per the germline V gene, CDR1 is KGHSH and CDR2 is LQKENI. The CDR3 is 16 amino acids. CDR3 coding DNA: TGTGCCAGCTCACCGACCTCCGGGACAGGGAGGTACGAGCAGTACTTC. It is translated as CASSPTSGTGRYEQYF. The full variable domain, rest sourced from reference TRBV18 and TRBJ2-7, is NAGVMQNPRHLVRRRGQEARLRCSPMKGHSHVYWYRQLPEEGLKFMVYLQKENIIDESGMPKERFSAEFPKEGPSILRIQQVVRGDSAAYFCASSPTSGTGRYEQYFGPGTRLTVT.

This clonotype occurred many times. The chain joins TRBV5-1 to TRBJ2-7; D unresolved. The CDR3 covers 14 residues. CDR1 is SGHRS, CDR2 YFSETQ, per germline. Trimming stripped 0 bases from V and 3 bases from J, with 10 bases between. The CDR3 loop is CASSLAAGDYEQYF. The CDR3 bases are TGCGCCAGCAGCTTGGCCGCCGGAGACTACGAGCAGTACTTC.

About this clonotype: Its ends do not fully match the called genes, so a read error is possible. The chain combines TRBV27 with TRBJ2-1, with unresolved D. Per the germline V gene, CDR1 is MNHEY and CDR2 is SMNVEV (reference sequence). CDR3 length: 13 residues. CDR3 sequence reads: CASSPPPYDEQFF. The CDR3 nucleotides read TGTGCCAGCAGTCCACCTCCCTACGATGAGCAGTTCTTC.

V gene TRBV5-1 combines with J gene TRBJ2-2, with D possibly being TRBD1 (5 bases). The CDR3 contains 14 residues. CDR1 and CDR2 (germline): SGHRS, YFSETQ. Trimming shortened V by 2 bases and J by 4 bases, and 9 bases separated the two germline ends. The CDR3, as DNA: TGCGCCAGCAGCTTCCAGGGCCCCACCGGGGAGCTGTTTTTT. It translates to CASSFQGPTGELFF.

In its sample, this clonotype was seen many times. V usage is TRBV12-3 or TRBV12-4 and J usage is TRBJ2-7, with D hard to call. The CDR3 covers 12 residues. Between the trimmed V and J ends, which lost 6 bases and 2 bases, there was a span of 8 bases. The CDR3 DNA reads TGTGCCAGCAGAAGTAACGCCTACGAGCAGTACTTC. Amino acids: CASRSNAYEQYF.

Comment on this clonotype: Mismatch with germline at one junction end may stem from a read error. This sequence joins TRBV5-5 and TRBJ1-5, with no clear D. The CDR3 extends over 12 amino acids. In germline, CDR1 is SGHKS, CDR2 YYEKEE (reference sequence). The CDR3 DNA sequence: TGTGCCGGCAGCTTAATGGATCAGCCCCAGCATTTT. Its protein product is CAGSLMDQPQHF. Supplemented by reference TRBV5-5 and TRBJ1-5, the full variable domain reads DAGVTQSPTHLIKTRGQQVTLRCSPISGHKSVSWYQQVLGQGPQFIFQYYEKEERGRGNFPDRFSARQFPNYSSELNVNALLLGDSALYLCAGSLMDQPQHFGDGTRLSIL.

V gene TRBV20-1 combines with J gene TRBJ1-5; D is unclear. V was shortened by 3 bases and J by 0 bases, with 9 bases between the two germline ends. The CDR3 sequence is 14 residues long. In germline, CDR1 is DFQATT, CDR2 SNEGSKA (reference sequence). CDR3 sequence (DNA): TGCAGTGCTAGTCCAGGTTATAGCAATCAGCCCCAGCATTTT. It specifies CSASPGYSNQPQHF.

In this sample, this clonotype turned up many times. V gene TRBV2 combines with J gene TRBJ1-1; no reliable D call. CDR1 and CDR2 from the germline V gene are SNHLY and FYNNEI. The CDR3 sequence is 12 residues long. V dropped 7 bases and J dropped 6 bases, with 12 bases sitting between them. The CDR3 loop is CASIGSSAEAFF. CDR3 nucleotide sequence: TGTGCCAGCATCGGGTCTTCGGCTGAAGCTTTCTTT.

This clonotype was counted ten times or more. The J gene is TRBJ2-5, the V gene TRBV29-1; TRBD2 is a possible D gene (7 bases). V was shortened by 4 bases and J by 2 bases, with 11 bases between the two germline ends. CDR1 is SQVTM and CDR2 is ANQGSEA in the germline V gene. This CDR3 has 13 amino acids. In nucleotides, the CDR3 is TGCAGCGTTGCCCGGGGGGCACAAGAGACCCAGTACTTC. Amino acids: CSVARGAQETQYF.

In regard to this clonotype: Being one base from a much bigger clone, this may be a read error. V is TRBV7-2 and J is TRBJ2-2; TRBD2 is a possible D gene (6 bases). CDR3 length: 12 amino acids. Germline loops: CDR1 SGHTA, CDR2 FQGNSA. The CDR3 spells CARSGGIGELFF. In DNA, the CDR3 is TGTGCCCGCAGCGGAGGGATCGGGGAGCTGTTTTTT.

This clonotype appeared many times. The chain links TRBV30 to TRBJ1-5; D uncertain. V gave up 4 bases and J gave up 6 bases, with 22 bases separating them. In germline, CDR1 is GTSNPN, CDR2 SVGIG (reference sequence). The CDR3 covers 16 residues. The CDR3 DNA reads TGTGCCTGGAATCCCACGGGCTTCGCGGGAAGTCAGCCCCAGCATTTT. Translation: CAWNPTGFAGSQPQHF.

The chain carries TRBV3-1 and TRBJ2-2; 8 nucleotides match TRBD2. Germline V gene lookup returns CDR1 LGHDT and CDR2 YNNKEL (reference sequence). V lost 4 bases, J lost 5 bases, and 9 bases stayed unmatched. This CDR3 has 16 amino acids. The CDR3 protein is CASSPHPGGGTGELFF. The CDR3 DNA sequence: TGTGCCAGCAGCCCCCACCCGGGGGGGGGGACCGGGGAGCTGTTTTTT.